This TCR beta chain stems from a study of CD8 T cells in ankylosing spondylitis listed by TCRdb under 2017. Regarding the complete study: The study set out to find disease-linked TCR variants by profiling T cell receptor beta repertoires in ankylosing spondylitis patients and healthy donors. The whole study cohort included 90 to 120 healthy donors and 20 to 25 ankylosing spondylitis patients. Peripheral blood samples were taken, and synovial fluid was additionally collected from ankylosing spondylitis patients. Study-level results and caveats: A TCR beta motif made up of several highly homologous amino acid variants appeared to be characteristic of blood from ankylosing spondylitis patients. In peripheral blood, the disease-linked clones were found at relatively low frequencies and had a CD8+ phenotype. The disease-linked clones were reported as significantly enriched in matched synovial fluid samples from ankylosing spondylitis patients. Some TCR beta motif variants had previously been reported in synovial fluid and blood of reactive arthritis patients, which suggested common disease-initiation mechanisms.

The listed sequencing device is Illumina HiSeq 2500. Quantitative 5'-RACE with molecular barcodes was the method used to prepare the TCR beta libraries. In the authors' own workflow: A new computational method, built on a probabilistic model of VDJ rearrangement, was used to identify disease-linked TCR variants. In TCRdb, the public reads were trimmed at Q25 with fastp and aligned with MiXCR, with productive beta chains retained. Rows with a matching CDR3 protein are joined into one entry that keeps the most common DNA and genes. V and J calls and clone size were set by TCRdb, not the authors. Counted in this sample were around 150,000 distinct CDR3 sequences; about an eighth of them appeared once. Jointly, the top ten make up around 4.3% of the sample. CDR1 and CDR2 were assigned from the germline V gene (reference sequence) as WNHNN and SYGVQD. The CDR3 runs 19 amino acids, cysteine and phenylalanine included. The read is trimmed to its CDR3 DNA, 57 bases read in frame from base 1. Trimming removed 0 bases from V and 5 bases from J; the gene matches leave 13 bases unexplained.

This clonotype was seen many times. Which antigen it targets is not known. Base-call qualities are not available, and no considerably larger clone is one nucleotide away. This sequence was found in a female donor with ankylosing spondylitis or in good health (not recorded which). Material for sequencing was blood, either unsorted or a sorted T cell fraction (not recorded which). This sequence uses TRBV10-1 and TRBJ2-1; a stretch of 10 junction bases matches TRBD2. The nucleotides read TGCGCCAGCAGTGAGTCAGTCTCGCGCAGAGGACTAGCGGACAATGAGCAGTTCTTC. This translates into CASSESVSRRGLADNEQFF.